Below, 21 T cell receptor beta chains from the same sample are listed, as sequenced in a study of blood T cell repertoires in COVID-19. Assay: immunoSEQ multiplex PCR; the TCRdb copy retains only in-frame clones and omits some. The sample shows about 160,000 clones, approximately 87% of them seen only once. Sequencing was carried out using peripheral blood. The receptors shown here come from a woman between 65 and 79 years old with COVID-19, enrolled during active disease.

A few counts support this clone. V and J are TRBV4-2 and TRBJ2-3; 12 bases are shared with TRBD2. V lost 0 bases to trimming and J lost 7 bases; unmatched junction nucleotides: 8. The CDR3 totals 17 residues. The germline V gene has CDR1 LGHNA and CDR2 YNFKEQ. The CDR3: CASSQDSASGGVNTQYF. In nucleotides, the CDR3 is TGTGCCAGCAGCCAAGATTCGGCTAGCGGGGGGGTGAATACGCAGTATTTT.

This chain joins TRBV28 and TRBJ2-3, with a weak D call TRBD2 (6 bases). The length of the CDR3 is 16 residues. The V and J ends lost 6 bases and 0 bases respectively, with 16 bases between them. Germline V lookup: CDR1 MDHEN, CDR2 SYDVKM. The DNA of the CDR3 is TGTGCCAGCAGCAAGCGGAGGGCCTCTAGCACAGATACGCAGTATTTT. Translating gives CASSKRRASSTDTQYF.

The chain joins TRBV24-1 to TRBJ1-5, with 11 positions matching TRBD1. The CDR3 runs 15 residues. V lost 4 bases, J lost 6 bases, and 4 bases stayed unmatched. Germline V gene data show CDR1 as KGHDR and CDR2 as SFDVKD. CDR3 DNA sequence: TGTGCCACCAGTGACTCCGGGACAGGGGGTCAGCCCCAGCATTTT. This translates into CATSDSGTGGQPQHF.

This chain uses TRBV6-5 with TRBJ1-4; TRBD1 might be the D (6 bases). The CDR3 covers 15 residues. V was pared by 6 bases and J by 5 bases, with 16 bases between. Germline V CDR1 and CDR2: MNHEY, SVGAGI. The CDR3 bases are TGTGCCAGCAGGCCAAACAGGGTATTGAATGAAAAACTGTTTTTT. Translating gives CASRPNRVLNEKLFF.

This clone was seen more than once but under ten times. An end of the junction does not agree with germline; a read error may underlie this. CDR3 sequence: CASSTDRGGTYNEQFF. The CDR3 nucleotides are TGCGCCAGCAGCACCGACAGGGGAGGGACCTATAATGAGCAGTTCTTC. J is TRBJ2-1 and V is TRBV5-1, with a weak D call TRBD1 (8 bases). Per the germline V gene, CDR1 is SGHRS and CDR2 is YFSETQ. The CDR3 extends over 16 amino acids.

The V call is TRBV6-1, the J call TRBJ2-3; a possible D gene is TRBD2 (6 bases). This CDR3 spans 17 amino acids. Germline V gene sequence: CDR1 MNHNS, CDR2 SASEGT. The V end lost 2 bases, the J end lost 0 bases, and 15 bases lay between the germline ends. CDR3 nucleotide sequence: TGTGCCAGCAGTGAATCCATTTTGCGGGGAAGCACAGATACGCAGTATTTT. Amino acid sequence: CASSESILRGSTDTQYF.

The V and J genes are TRBV24-1 and TRBJ2-5; 8 nucleotides match TRBD1. Per the germline V gene, CDR1 is KGHDR and CDR2 is SFDVKD. V dropped 3 bases and J dropped 5; count of bases not matched to a gene: 7. The CDR3 consists of 15 residues. In nucleotides, the CDR3 is TGTGCCACCAGTGATACGGGACAGGATGGGGAGACCCAGTACTTC. As protein: CATSDTGQDGETQYF.

V and J are TRBV6-1 and TRBJ1-3; 7 bases map to TRBD1. Germline values: CDR1 MNHNS, CDR2 SASEGT. Losses at the gene ends were 3 bases for V and 3 bases for J; bases not matched to a gene: 5. The CDR3 sequence is 15 residues long. Written as DNA, the CDR3 is TGTGCCAGCAGTGAGACCGGGACAGTTGGAAACACCATATATTTT. It translates to CASSETGTVGNTIYF.

The chain links TRBV12-3 or TRBV12-4 to TRBJ2-7, with a possible D match to TRBD2 (5 bases). The CDR3 spans 13 residues. V lost 3 bases and J 0 bases, leaving 6 bases between the germline ends. DNA of the CDR3: TGTGCCAGCAGTTTCGGGAACTCCTACGAGCAGTACTTC. This codes for CASSFGNSYEQYF.

This chain connects TRBV7-6 to TRBJ1-3, with 10 positions matching TRBD1. This CDR3 region has 16 residues. Per the germline V gene, CDR1 is SGHVS and CDR2 is FNYEAQ. Trimming cost V 5 bases and J 4 bases; bases outside gene matches: 8. DNA for the CDR3: TGTGCCAGCAGCCTTACGACAGGGGGCATCGGAAACACCATATATTTT. This sequence encodes CASSLTTGGIGNTIYF.

The chain joins TRBV28 to TRBJ1-3; D might be TRBD1 (6 bases). V lost 8 bases and J 0 bases, leaving 14 bases between the germline ends. The CDR3 has 15 residues. The germline gives CDR1 MDHEN, CDR2 SYDVKM. CDR3 protein: CASLLQGRSGNTIYF. The CDR3 bases are TGTGCCAGCCTGTTACAGGGCCGCTCTGGAAACACCATATATTTT.

J is TRBJ1-5 and V is TRBV7-2; D is uncertain. V dropped 4 bases and J dropped 6 bases, with 13 bases sitting between them. The CDR3 is 14 residues long. From germline, CDR1 is SGHTA and CDR2 FQGNSA. The CDR3 DNA sequence: TGTGCCAGCAGCTACGCGGGGAAATCTCAGCCCCAGCATTTT. Residues: CASSYAGKSQPQHF.

The J gene is TRBJ2-3, the V gene TRBV12-5, with a possible D match to TRBD2 (6 bases). Trimming took off 5 bases at V and 4 bases at J, with 10 bases between the two ends. The CDR3 runs to 13 residues. Germline values: CDR1 LGHNT, CDR2 FRNRAP. CDR3 in amino acids: CASGARLADTQYF. The CDR3 coding sequence is TGTGCTAGTGGTGCCCGACTAGCAGATACGCAGTATTTT.

The chain uses TRBV2 and TRBJ2-2; no firm D call. Between the trimmed V and J ends, which lost 4 bases and 8 bases, there was a span of 11 bases. From germline, CDR1 is SNHLY and CDR2 FYNNEI. The CDR3 contains 13 residues. The DNA for the CDR3 is TGTGCCAGCAGTGCACTACACTCTGGGGAGCTGTTTTTT. This translates into CASSALHSGELFF. The entire variable domain, with the rest obtained from reference TRBV2 and TRBJ2-2, is as follows: EPEVTQTPSHQVTQMGQEVILRCVPISNHLYFYWYRQILGQKVEFLVSFYNNEISEKSEIFDDQFSVERPDGSNFTLKIRSTKLEDSAMYFCASSALHSGELFFGEGSRLTVL.

The chain has TRBV15 and TRBJ1-1; D gene unclear. CDR1 is LNHNV and CDR2 is YYDKDF in the germline V gene (reference sequence). The CDR3 is made up of 14 amino acids. Trimming stripped 0 bases from V and 1 base from J, with 6 bases between. The CDR3 spells CATSRDGQNTEAFF. The CDR3, as DNA: TGTGCCACCAGCAGAGATGGCCAGAACACTGAAGCTTTCTTT.

The V and J genes are TRBV18 and TRBJ1-3; D is unclear. The CDR3 extends over 16 amino acids. V was clipped by 1 base and J by 0 bases, with 10 bases between them. Germline V gives CDR1 KGHSH, CDR2 LQKENI. The CDR3 region is CASSPQRFGSGNTIYF. The CDR3 bases are TGTGCCAGCTCACCACAGAGGTTCGGCTCTGGAAACACCATATATTTT.

The J gene is TRBJ2-5, the V gene TRBV2; 10 nucleotides line up with TRBD2. The V and J ends lost 6 bases and 1 base, in that order; junction bases with no gene match: 14. Germline CDR1 SNHLY, CDR2 FYNNEI. This CDR3 region has 18 residues. CDR3: CASSSFGGSSGGQETQYF. CDR3 nucleotide sequence: TGTGCCAGCAGCTCCTTCGGGGGTTCTAGCGGGGGCCAAGAGACCCAGTACTTC. Using reference TRBV2 and TRBJ2-5 for the parts outside the CDR3, the full variable domain is EPEVTQTPSHQVTQMGQEVILRCVPISNHLYFYWYRQILGQKVEFLVSFYNNEISEKSEIFDDQFSVERPDGSNFTLKIRSTKLEDSAMYFCASSSFGGSSGGQETQYFGPGTRLLVL.

The genes are TRBV5-1 and TRBJ2-7; the match to TRBD1 covers 8 bases. The J segment lost 0 bases and the V segment lost 2 bases, leaving 16 bases of the junction unmatched. From germline, CDR1 is SGHRS and CDR2 YFSETQ. CDR3 length: 19 residues. CDR3 sequence (DNA): TGCGCCAGCAGCTTCACACCGCCCCCATGGGGACAGGTCTCCTACGAGCAGTACTTC. Translation gives CASSFTPPPWGQVSYEQYF.

The rearrangement links TRBV12-1 to TRBJ2-5; the table's D call, TRBD2, was not checked against the DNA. TRBV12-1 is marked as a pseudogene. The CDR3 spans 12 residues. CDR3 amino acids: CGAGGPEETQYF. The CDR3 bases are TGTGGAGCGGGGGGGCCGGAAGAGACCCAGTACTTC.

The chain combines TRBV5-1 with TRBJ2-1; 8 bases match TRBD1. The CDR3 is made up of 14 amino acids. Germline values: CDR1 SGHRS, CDR2 YFSETQ. V gave up 5 bases and J gave up 6 bases; unmatched junction bases: 7. Written as DNA, the CDR3 is TGCGCCAGCAGAATAACTACAGGGGGCAATGAGCAGTTCTTC. It is translated as CASRITTGGNEQFF.

The rearrangement links TRBV19 to TRBJ1-2; TRBD1 matches 8 bases. Germline trimming cut 5 bases from V and 2 bases from J; bases unmatched to any gene: 4. The CDR3 contains 14 residues. The germline V gene has CDR1 LNHDA and CDR2 SQIVND (reference sequence). The DNA of the CDR3 is TGTGCCAGTAGTGCCAGGGGGCGAAACTATGGCTACACCTTC. Its protein product is CASSARGRNYGYTF.